The TCR beta chain under discussion was sequenced for a study of immune cell composition in non-small cell lung cancer. Produced via immunoSEQ multiplex PCR; TCRdb's table is partial and in-frame only. The data contain about 14,000 clones, approximately 81% of them singletons. On this clone itself: The antigen remains unidentified.

The germline V gene encodes CDR1 GTSNPN and CDR2 SVGIG (reference sequence). The CDR3 loop spans 13 amino acids. V shed 5 bases, J shed 5 bases, and the junction held 8 bases outside the gene matches. Findings and limits, study-wide: Squamous carcinomas (75%) more often had tumour-associated clones >0.5% than adenocarcinomas (roughly 33%).

The chain is built from TRBV30 and TRBJ2-7; TRBD1 aligns across 8 bases. Sequences were obtained from lung tumor tissue. The sequence came from a human donor with non-small cell lung cancer. DNA for the CDR3: TGTGCCTGGCTGAGACCAGGGGGCCACGAGCAGTACTTC. Its translation: CAWLRPGGHEQYF.